Below, 5 T cell receptor beta chains from the same sample are listed, as sequenced in a study of OX40 agonist ivuxolimab in advanced cancers. The repertoire was sequenced with immunoSEQ multiplex PCR; TCRdb's copy has only in-frame clones and lacks some. The sample carries some 50,000 clones, around nine tenths recorded once. Here the sequenced sample was CD4+ or CD8+ T cells sorted from blood, taken in a trial of the OX40 agonist ivuxolimab. The origin of the receptors is an adult with an advanced solid tumor such as melanoma, head and neck, liver or kidney cancer.

J is TRBJ2-2 and V is TRBV5-1; D remains unclear. Per germline, CDR1 SGHRS and CDR2 YFSETQ. This CDR3 comprises 16 residues. V was trimmed by 3 bases and J by 3 bases, leaving 15 bases between them. In nucleotides, the CDR3 is TGCGCCAGCAGCTGGTTGGGATTAATACACACCGGGGAGCTGTTTTTT. It encodes CASSWLGLIHTGELFF. The full variable domain, rest sourced from reference TRBV5-1 and TRBJ2-2, is KAGVTQTPRYLIKTRGQQVTLSCSPISGHRSVSWYQQTPGQGLQFLFEYFSETQRNKGNFPGRFSGRQFSNSRSEMNVSTLELGDSALYLCASSWLGLIHTGELFFGEGSRLTVL.

CDR3: CASSLVRDSTYEQYF. The CDR3 DNA sequence: TGTGCCAGCAGCTTAGTTAGGGATTCCACCTACGAGCAGTACTTC. V is TRBV7-6 and J is TRBJ2-7, with D unresolved. Germline-derived CDR1 and CDR2 are SGHVS and FNYEAQ. Trimming shortened V by 1 base and J by 2 bases, and 12 bases separated the two germline ends. The CDR3 totals 15 residues.

The J gene is TRBJ2-2, the V gene TRBV28; the match to TRBD1 covers 8 bases. The CDR3 length is 15 residues. Looked up from germline, CDR1 is MDHEN and CDR2 is SYDVKM. J was trimmed by 5 bases and V by 5 bases; bases with no gene match: 7. The CDR3 coding sequence is TGTGCCAGCAGTCCTGACAGGGGATGGACCGGGGAGCTGTTTTTT. This translates into CASSPDRGWTGELFF.

The chain carries TRBV5-1 and TRBJ2-5, with D possibly being TRBD1 or TRBD2 (7 bases each). This CDR3 is built from 16 residues. V lost 4 bases and J lost 5, with 21 bases in between. CDR1 SGHRS and CDR2 YFSETQ come from the germline V gene. CDR3 sequence reads: CASSLSRQGGLETQYF. The CDR3 DNA follows: TGCGCCAGCAGCCTCTCCCGACAGGGAGGGCTCGAGACCCAGTACTTC.

V is TRBV28 and J is TRBJ2-1, with TRBD2 matching 9 bases. Germline loops: CDR1 MDHEN, CDR2 SYDVKM. V shed 3 bases and J 4 bases; nucleotides not matched to a gene: 7. The length of the CDR3 is 16 residues. The CDR3 here is CASSLASGIPYNEQFF. In DNA, the CDR3 is TGTGCCAGCAGTTTGGCTAGCGGGATACCTTACAATGAGCAGTTCTTC.